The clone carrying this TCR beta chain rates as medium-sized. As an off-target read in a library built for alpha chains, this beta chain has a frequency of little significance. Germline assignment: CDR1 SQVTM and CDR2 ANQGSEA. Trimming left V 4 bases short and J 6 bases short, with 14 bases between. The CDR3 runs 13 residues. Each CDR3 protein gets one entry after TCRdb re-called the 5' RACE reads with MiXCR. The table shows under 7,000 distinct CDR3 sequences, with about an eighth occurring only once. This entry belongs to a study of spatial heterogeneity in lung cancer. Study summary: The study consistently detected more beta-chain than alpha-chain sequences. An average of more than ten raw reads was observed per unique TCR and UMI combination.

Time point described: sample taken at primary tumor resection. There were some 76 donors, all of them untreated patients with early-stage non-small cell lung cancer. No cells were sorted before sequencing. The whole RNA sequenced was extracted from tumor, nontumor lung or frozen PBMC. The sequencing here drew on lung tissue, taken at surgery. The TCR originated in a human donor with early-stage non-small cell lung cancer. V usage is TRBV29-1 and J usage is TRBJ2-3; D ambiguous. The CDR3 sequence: CSVGYSSRDTQYF. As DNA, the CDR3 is TGCAGCGTTGGATACAGTTCCAGGGATACGCAGTATTTT.